These 30 T cell receptor beta chains came from one sample sequenced in a study of blood T cell repertoires in COVID-19. Repertoires were generated with immunoSEQ multiplex PCR, while TCRdb's copy carries only in-frame clones and drops some. Of over 70,000 clones in the sample, 70% to 80% were seen once. Sequencing was done on a sample of peripheral blood. The receptors come from a human donor in a cohort sampled during active COVID-19.

This chain connects TRBV4-3 to TRBJ1-2; D ambiguous. This CDR3 is 15 amino acids long. Germline V CDR1 and CDR2: LGHNA, YSLEER. The ends were cut back, 0 bases at V and 3 bases at J, with 11 bases in the middle. The CDR3: CASSQEVQFHYGYTF. The CDR3, as DNA: TGCGCCAGCAGCCAAGAGGTCCAGTTCCACTATGGCTACACCTTC.

This clone has more than one count but fewer than ten. The rearrangement links TRBV3-1 (or the pseudogene TRBV3-2) to TRBJ1-6; 7 bases align to TRBD1. The germline V gene encodes CDR1 LGHDT and CDR2 YNNKEL (reference sequence). The J segment lost 10 bases and the V segment lost 7 bases, leaving 10 bases of the junction unmatched. The CDR3 contains 14 residues. The CDR3: CASTSDRPGSPLHF. The CDR3 coding sequence is TGTGCCAGCACCTCGGACAGGCCGGGGTCACCCCTCCACTTT.

V is TRBV30 and J is TRBJ1-1, with 7 nucleotides matching TRBD1. This CDR3 spans 14 amino acids. Germline V CDR1 and CDR2: GTSNPN, SVGIG (reference sequence). V shed 5 bases, J shed 1 base, and the junction held 7 bases outside the gene matches. CDR3 coding DNA: TGTGCCTGGCCCCTCGACAGGGCGAACACTGAAGCTTTCTTT. Protein product: CAWPLDRANTEAFF. Drawing the rest from reference TRBV30 and TRBJ1-1, the complete variable domain is SQTIHQWPATLVQPVGSPLSLECTVEGTSNPNLYWYRQAAGRGLQLLFYSVGIGQISSEVPQNLSASRPQDRQFILSSKKLLLSDSGFYLCAWPLDRANTEAFFGQGTRLTVV.

The gene calls are TRBV6-9 and TRBJ2-5; D perhaps matches TRBD1 (5 bases). CDR1 is MNHGY, CDR2 SVAAGI, per germline. The CDR3 runs 19 residues. The V gene lost 0 bases and the J gene lost 5 bases, with 25 bases spanning the gap. The CDR3 sequence: CASSYSRSTSRVEWETQYF. The DNA of the CDR3 is TGTGCCAGCAGTTATTCGAGGTCCACTTCCAGGGTAGAATGGGAGACCCAGTACTTC.

The V call is TRBV24-1, the J call TRBJ2-1, with TRBD1 identical over 7 bases. Per germline, CDR1 KGHDR and CDR2 SFDVKD. The CDR3 has 17 amino acids. V lost 0 bases to trimming and J lost 2 bases; unmatched junction nucleotides: 6. The DNA of the CDR3 is TGTGCCACCAGTGATTTGTCAGGGGGTCATACCTACAATGAGCAGTTCTTC. This sequence encodes CATSDLSGGHTYNEQFF.

In nucleotides, the CDR3 is TGTGCCAGCCAGACGGTAGGGACGGGGGACTACGAGCAGTACTTC. Its translation is CASQTVGTGDYEQYF. The chain carries TRBV6-5 and TRBJ2-7, with D maybe TRBD2 (6 bases). V was pared by 8 bases and J by 3 bases, with 20 bases between. CDR3 length equals 15 residues. Germline V gene lookup returns CDR1 MNHEY and CDR2 SVGAGI.

This clone is labeled as medium-sized. The CDR3 protein is CASRQTTTGVGTQYF. CDR3 coding DNA: TGTGCCAGCAGACAGACTACCACGGGCGTGGGGACGCAGTATTTT. The chain recombines TRBV6-5 with TRBJ2-3; D perhaps matches TRBD2 (5 bases). This CDR3 has 15 amino acids. CDR1 and CDR2 (germline): MNHEY, SVGAGI. V was clipped by 6 bases and J by 9 bases, with 22 bases between them.

The genes are TRBV11-3 and TRBJ1-1, with 7 bases that match TRBD1. V gave up 5 bases and J gave up 1 base; unmatched junction bases: 1. The CDR3 extends over 13 amino acids. CDR1 SGHNT and CDR2 YENEEA come from the germline V gene. This CDR3 is CASSRDRNTEAFF. The CDR3 coding sequence is TGTGCCAGCAGCCGGGACAGGAACACTGAAGCTTTCTTT.

This rearrangement joins TRBV10-2 to TRBJ1-6; TRBD1 might be the D (5 bases). Germline-derived CDR1 and CDR2 are WSHSY and SAAADI. Trimming removed 8 bases at V and 5 bases at J, with 10 bases between. The CDR3 runs 13 residues. CDR3 loop: CASVRGDNSPLHF. DNA for the CDR3: TGCGCCAGCGTCCGGGGGGATAATTCACCCCTCCACTTT.

The chain joins TRBV28 to TRBJ1-5; 7 nucleotides align to TRBD1. Unmatched junction bases numbered 7, after V lost 6 bases and J lost 5 bases. The CDR3 is 14 amino acids. Per germline, CDR1 MDHEN and CDR2 SYDVKM. The CDR3 loop reads CASRQYRGDQPQHF. In nucleotides, the CDR3 is TGTGCCAGCAGGCAATACAGGGGAGATCAGCCCCAGCATTTT.

A single count supports this clone. The V gene is TRBV7-9, the J gene TRBJ2-1; tentatively, D is TRBD2 (6 bases). This CDR3 region has 15 residues. Trimming pared 3 bases from V and 4 bases from J, leaving 13 bases between. The germline V gene encodes CDR1 SEHNR and CDR2 FQNEAQ (reference sequence). CDR3 region: CASSLGGELYNEQFF. For the CDR3, the DNA is TGTGCCAGCAGCTTGGGCGGGGAGTTATACAATGAGCAGTTCTTC.

This clone was seen once. The V call is TRBV7-2, the J call TRBJ2-1; D might be TRBD2 (5 bases). Trimming pared 7 bases from V and 4 bases from J, leaving 17 bases between. Germline CDR1 and CDR2: SGHTA and FQGNSA. The CDR3 totals 15 residues. CDR3 sequence: CASTPRRLLYNEQFF. CDR3 nucleotides: TGTGCCAGCACCCCGCGGAGGCTTTTGTACAATGAGCAGTTCTTC.

The chain combines TRBV6-2 or TRBV6-3 with TRBJ2-7; D gene ambiguous. Trimming took 4 bases from V and 0 from J, leaving 4 bases between them. Germline CDR1 is MNHEY and CDR2 is SVGEGT. This CDR3 is 12 amino acids long. CDR3 in DNA: TGTGCCAGCAGTTCGGTCTCCTACGAGCAGTACTTC. This encodes CASSSVSYEQYF.

The chain joins TRBV7-8 to TRBJ2-7; tentatively, D is TRBD2 (5 bases). The germline gives CDR1 SGHVS, CDR2 FQNEAQ. The CDR3 covers 17 residues. Deletions cut 0 bases from V and 3 bases from J, with 18 bases between. The CDR3 spells CASSLARGRTSLYEQYF. CDR3 sequence (DNA): TGTGCCAGCAGCTTAGCGCGTGGCAGGACTTCCCTCTACGAGCAGTACTTC.

This chain links TRBV6-6 with TRBJ2-7; 7 bases are a match to TRBD2. With V trimmed by 5 bases and J by 6 bases, 10 bases remained unmatched. Germline CDR1 MNHNY, CDR2 SVGAGI (reference sequence). This CDR3 is 14 amino acids long. The CDR3 DNA is TGTGCCAGCAGTGGGACTGTTGGGAGGGGCGAGCAGTACTTC. This gives the protein CASSGTVGRGEQYF.

The CDR3 DNA reads as TGTGCCAGCAGACTGGACACGTACAATCAGCCCCAGCATTTT. Its protein is CASRLDTYNQPQHF. The gene calls are TRBV2 and TRBJ1-5, with D possibly TRBD1 on 5 matching bases. CDR3 length: 14 amino acids. Deletions cut 6 bases from V and 3 bases from J, with 12 bases between. In germline, CDR1 is SNHLY, CDR2 FYNNEI.

This chain links TRBV7-9 with TRBJ1-4; D gene ambiguous. Trimming left V 5 bases short and J 4 bases short, with 14 bases between. This CDR3 has 15 amino acids. Germline V lookup: CDR1 SEHNR, CDR2 FQNEAQ (reference sequence). The CDR3 region is CASSRGMGDNEKLFF. CDR3 nucleotides: TGTGCCAGCAGCCGCGGGATGGGAGATAATGAAAAACTGTTTTTT. Supplemented by reference TRBV7-9 and TRBJ1-4, the full variable domain reads DTGVSQNPRHKITKRGQNVTFRCDPISEHNRLYWYRQTLGQGPEFLTYFQNEAQLEKSRLLSDRFSAERPKGSFSTLEIQRTEQGDSAMYLCASSRGMGDNEKLFFGSGTQLSVL.

The genes are TRBV18 and TRBJ2-3; TRBD1 is a possible D gene (6 bases). V gave up 0 bases and J gave up 0 bases, with 10 bases separating them. This CDR3 contains 16 residues. Germline lookup yields CDR1 KGHSH and CDR2 LQKENI. The CDR3 sequence: CASSPPGDTSTDTQYF. For the CDR3, the DNA is TGTGCCAGCTCACCACCCGGGGACACTAGCACAGATACGCAGTATTTT. The full variable domain, in which reference TRBV18 and TRBJ2-3 provide the parts outside the CDR3, is NAGVMQNPRHLVRRRGQEARLRCSPMKGHSHVYWYRQLPEEGLKFMVYLQKENIIDESGMPKERFSAEFPKEGPSILRIQQVVRGDSAAYFCASSPPGDTSTDTQYFGPGTRLTVL.

The chain links TRBV18 to TRBJ2-3, with a tentative D call TRBD2 (6 bases). Trimming shortened V by 3 bases and J by 5 bases, and 12 bases separated the two germline ends. The CDR3 length is 14 residues. Germline V gene sequence: CDR1 KGHSH, CDR2 LQKENI. The chain's CDR3 is CASSPFDGGDTQYF. In DNA, the CDR3 is TGTGCCAGCTCACCCTTCGACGGGGGAGATACGCAGTATTTT.

The chain couples TRBV28 to TRBJ2-5; TRBD1 agrees at 8 bases. Unmatched junction bases numbered 13, after V lost 1 base and J lost 3 bases. The CDR3 runs to 18 residues. Germline V gives CDR1 MDHEN, CDR2 SYDVKM. CDR3 nucleotides: TGTGCCAGCAGTTTATACATCAGGGGGCGAGACTTGAAAGAGACCCAGTACTTC. It encodes CASSLYIRGRDLKETQYF.

The rearrangement links TRBV4-2 to TRBJ2-2; 9 bases line up with TRBD2. The CDR3 has 20 amino acids. Losses at the gene ends were 0 bases for V and 7 bases for J; bases not matched to a gene: 18. Germline V gives CDR1 LGHNA, CDR2 YNFKEQ. Here the CDR3 DNA reads TGTGCCAGCAGCCAAGATTATGGGTTTGGGAGACTAGCGGTGGGCGGGGAGCTGTTTTTT. Translation gives CASSQDYGFGRLAVGGELFF.

This clone showed up just once. This sequence joins TRBV9 and TRBJ2-3; 9 positions agree with TRBD2. Looked up from germline, CDR1 is SGDLS and CDR2 is YYNGEE. J lost 9 bases, V lost 4 bases, and 15 bases had no gene match. The CDR3 loop spans 16 amino acids. The CDR3 DNA reads TGTGCCAGCAGCTTCTTAGCGGGAGCCACCCCGCAGACGCAGTATTTT. It specifies CASSFLAGATPQTQYF.

The V and J genes are TRBV19 and TRBJ2-4, with D possibly being TRBD2 (6 bases). Per germline, CDR1 LNHDA and CDR2 SQIVND (reference sequence). CDR3 length: 13 residues. V lost 2 bases to trimming and J lost 12 bases, with 14 bases between them. The CDR3 spells CASSIFQEGGQYF. CDR3 nucleotides: TGTGCCAGTAGTATATTCCAGGAGGGTGGTCAGTACTTC. Together with reference TRBV19 and TRBJ2-4, the CDR3 gives the full variable domain: DGGITQSPKYLFRKEGQNVTLSCEQNLNHDAMYWYRQDPGQGLRLIYYSQIVNDFQKGDIAEGYSVSREKKESFPLTVTSAQKNPTAFYLCASSIFQEGGQYFGAGTRLSVL.

This chain links TRBV6-6 with TRBJ2-7; possibly TRBD1 for D (6 bases). Per the germline V gene, CDR1 is MNHNY and CDR2 is SVGAGI (reference sequence). The CDR3 has 12 residues. Trimming took 5 bases from V and 6 from J, leaving 11 bases between them. CDR3 nucleotides: TGTGCCAGCAGTGGGGGCGGCGGCGAGCAGTACTTC. Amino acid sequence: CASSGGGGEQYF.

V usage is TRBV4-2 and J usage is TRBJ1-1; no reliable D call. The V end lost 0 bases, the J end lost 7 bases, and 12 bases lay between the germline ends. Germline CDR1 reads LGHNA; CDR2 reads YNFKEQ. CDR3 length: 14 residues. The CDR3 DNA reads TGTGCCAGCAGCCAAGAATTGAAGCAGGTTGAAGCTTTCTTT. It encodes CASSQELKQVEAFF.

V is TRBV30 and J is TRBJ1-3, with a weak D call TRBD1 (6 bases). Germline loops: CDR1 GTSNPN, CDR2 SVGIG (reference sequence). The V and J ends lost 3 bases and 4 bases respectively, with 13 bases between them. CDR3 length: 14 residues. CDR3 region: CAWSQTGPGNTIYF. The CDR3 DNA reads as TGTGCCTGGAGCCAAACAGGGCCGGGAAACACCATATATTTT.

The V gene is TRBV5-5, the J gene TRBJ2-2; TRBD1 aligns across 7 bases. Germline trimming cut 4 bases from V and 5 bases from J; bases unmatched to any gene: 8. CDR1 SGHKS and CDR2 YYEKEE come from the germline V gene (reference sequence). This CDR3 is built from 15 residues. The CDR3: CASSVGTDLTGELFF. The CDR3, as DNA: TGTGCCAGCAGCGTCGGGACAGACCTTACCGGGGAGCTGTTTTTT. Complete variable domain (other parts from reference TRBV5-5 and TRBJ2-2): DAGVTQSPTHLIKTRGQQVTLRCSPISGHKSVSWYQQVLGQGPQFIFQYYEKEERGRGNFPDRFSARQFPNYSSELNVNALLLGDSALYLCASSVGTDLTGELFFGEGSRLTVL.

The rearrangement uses TRBV10-3 and TRBJ2-3; 8 bases line up with TRBD1. In germline, CDR1 is ENHRY, CDR2 SYGVKD. The CDR3 loop spans 13 amino acids. Losses at the gene ends were 4 bases for V and 3 bases for J; bases not matched to a gene: 0. Written as DNA, the CDR3 is TGTGCCATCAGTGGGACAGGGACAGATACGCAGTATTTT. It encodes CAISGTGTDTQYF.

This chain joins TRBV27 and TRBJ1-2, with D hard to call. The CDR3 consists of 11 residues. Trimming took off 6 bases at V and 4 bases at J, with 6 bases between the two ends. CDR1 and CDR2 from the germline V gene are MNHEY and SMNVEV (reference sequence). The CDR3 loop is CASRSIYGYTF. The CDR3 DNA reads as TGTGCCAGCAGGTCCATCTATGGCTACACCTTC.

This clone was seen just once. The rearrangement uses TRBV27 and TRBJ2-6; TRBD2 agrees at 7 bases. J lost 0 bases, V lost 5 bases, and 7 bases had no gene match. There are 17 residues in the CDR3. Looked up from germline, CDR1 is MNHEY and CDR2 is SMNVEV (reference sequence). The CDR3 here is CASSRTSGASGANVLTF. The CDR3 coding sequence is TGTGCCAGCAGTAGGACTAGTGGCGCCTCTGGGGCCAACGTCCTGACTTTC.